These T cell receptor beta chains were read from a single sample in a study of T cell clonotyping in hematopoietic cell transplantation. Measured with immunoSEQ multiplex PCR; TCRdb has only the in-frame clones, and not every one. The sample yields tens of thousands of clones, approximately 90% seen once. Material: peripheral blood mononuclear cells, obtained before stem cell transplant. These receptors all come from a man aged 60 to 69 with biphenotypic leukemia. Some clones in this sample may be carry-over from other donors' samples. Both conserved end residues are part of each CDR3. Each record gives: D gene, J gene, V gene, clone size, CDR3 DNA, CDR3 protein. The D gene is left open where the match is weak. Clone size is given for some rows only: seen once, a few or many times, or a class if the clone is expanded.

>NA|TRBJ1-5|TRBV11-2|NA
TGTGCCAGCAGCTTAGCCTTTACGGGGAAGGATCAGCCCCAGCATTTT
CASSLAFTGKDQPQHF
>TRBD1|TRBJ1-2|TRBV30|NA
TGTGCCTCAAACCCGGGACAGGGTAGTGGCTACACCTTC
CASNPGQGSGYTF
>TRBD1|TRBJ1-1|TRBV30|NA
TGTGCCTGGGGGACAGCGAACACTGAAGCTTTCTTT
CAWGTANTEAFF
>NA|TRBJ2-2|TRBV30|NA
TGTGCCTGGAGTGGGGCTAGGGTCGGGGAGCTGTTTTTT
CAWSGARVGELFF
>NA|TRBJ1-1|TRBV19|NA
TGTGCCAGTAGTTGGGACAAGAACACTGAAGCTTTCTTT
CASSWDKNTEAFF
>NA|TRBJ1-1|TRBV7-9|NA
TGTGCCAGCACTCTGGGGGACACTGAAGCTTTCTTT
CASTLGDTEAFF
>NA|TRBJ2-7|TRBV11-2|few
TGTGCCAGCAGCTTAGTGGGCCCCAGAGGTGGCGAGCAGTACTTC
CASSLVGPRGGEQYF
>NA|TRBJ2-7|TRBV4-1|NA
TGCGCCAGCAGCCAAGCCCCTCACCTGGGGCGTAAGAGCTCCTACGAGCAGTACTTC
CASSQAPHLGRKSSYEQYF
>NA|TRBJ2-7|TRBV5-8|once
TGTGCCAGCAGCTTTAGTTGGGTCCCCTCCTACGAGCAGTACTTC
CASSFSWVPSYEQYF
>NA|TRBJ1-5|TRBV27|once
TGTGCCAGCAGTTCTCTGGGAGTCGGCAATCAGCCCCAGCATTTT
CASSSLGVGNQPQHF
>TRBD2|TRBJ2-5|TRBV6-5|NA
TGTGCCAGCAGTTACGAGCTAGCGGGAGGTGAGACCCAGTACTTC
CASSYELAGGETQYF
>NA|TRBJ2-3|TRBV28|NA
TGTGCCAGCAGTTTTTTGTCTGGCACAGATACGCAGTATTTT
CASSFLSGTDTQYF
>TRBD1|TRBJ2-5|TRBV7-2|NA
TGTGCCAGCAGCCCACAGGCTACAGGGGGAGAGACCCAGTACTTC
CASSPQATGGETQYF
>NA|TRBJ2-7|TRBV5-4|NA
TGTGCCAGCAGCTTAGGTCCAGGGGCAACCCCCTACGAGCAGTACTTC
CASSLGPGATPYEQYF
>NA|TRBJ1-1|TRBV9|NA
TGTGCCAGCAGCAACCGTGAGACTTCGGGGACTGAAGCTTTCTTT
CASSNRETSGTEAFF
>NA|TRBJ2-7|TRBV19|NA
TGTGCCAGTAGTATCATCGGTGCGGAGCAGTACTTC
CASSIIGAEQYF
>TRBD1|TRBJ1-4|TRBV6-6|NA
TGTGCCAGCAGTTACCCGACACAGGGGAGCGGGGAAAAACTGTTTTTT
CASSYPTQGSGEKLFF
>TRBD2|TRBJ2-1|TRBV9|NA
TGTGCCAGCAGCACCCTCCTTGCGGGAGGCAGCGATGAGCAGTTCTTC
CASSTLLAGGSDEQFF
>NA|TRBJ1-3|TRBV2|NA
TGTGCCAGCAGATTCGCCAGGGCTGGAAACACCATATATTTT
CASRFARAGNTIYF
>TRBD1|TRBJ1-5|TRBV7-6|NA
TGTGCCAGCAGACAGGGGGCCAATCAGCCCCAGCATTTT
CASRQGANQPQHF
>NA|TRBJ2-7|TRBV27|NA
TGTGCCAGTAGGTATCTGGGGGCAGGGATCCACGAGCAGTACTTC
CASRYLGAGIHEQYF
>NA|TRBJ1-2|TRBV6-6|NA
TGTGCCAGCAGCCCAACGTCCACAGGGAGCGGCTACACCTTC
CASSPTSTGSGYTF
>TRBD1|TRBJ1-2|TRBV29-1|NA
TGCAGCGGCGGACAGGGGATGAACTATGGCTACACCTTC
CSGGQGMNYGYTF
>NA|TRBJ2-2|TRBV5-1|NA
TGCGCCAGCAGCTTGGACAGGACCACCGGGGAGCTGTTTTTT
CASSLDRTTGELFF
>TRBD1|TRBJ1-2|TRBV7-9|NA
TGTGCCAGCAGCTCAGGGGCGACAGGGGTGAGGCTGGACTACACCTTC
CASSSGATGVRLDYTF
>NA|TRBJ1-5|TRBV6-1|NA
TGTGCCAGCCTAAGGGCGAACACCAATCAGCCCCAGCATTTT
CASLRANTNQPQHF
>NA|TRBJ1-5|TRBV5-4|once
TGTGCCAGCAGCTTGGGCGGGGGGGGCCGCAATCAGCCCCAGCATTTT
CASSLGGGGRNQPQHF
>NA|TRBJ2-6|TRBV5-4|NA
TGTGCCAGCAGCTACGCGGGACAGCGCGCTGGGGCCAACGTCCTGACTTTC
CASSYAGQRAGANVLTF
>TRBD2|TRBJ2-7|TRBV5-1|NA
TGCGCCAGCAGCTTCACTAGCGGGAGCGGCGGGAGCTCCTACGAGCAGTACTTC
CASSFTSGSGGSSYEQYF
>NA|TRBJ2-3|TRBV28|NA
TGTGCCAGCAGCGAGTGGACAGAGACAGATACGCAGTATTTT
CASSEWTETDTQYF
>TRBD2|TRBJ2-1|TRBV30|NA
TGTGCCTGGAGCGACGGGAGGCACAATGAGCAGTTCTTC
CAWSDGRHNEQFF
>TRBD2|TRBJ2-2|TRBV30|NA
TGTGCCTGGACTAGCGGGAGAATTTCTGGCGGGGAGCTGTTTTTT
CAWTSGRISGGELFF
>NA|TRBJ2-3|TRBV25-1|NA
TGTGCCAGCAGTCCCAGGGAGAGCACAGATACGCAGTATTTT
CASSPRESTDTQYF
>NA|TRBJ2-7|TRBV5-6|NA
TGTGCCAGCAGCCGGACCGTCTCCGAGCAGTACTTC
CASSRTVSEQYF
>TRBD1|TRBJ2-7|TRBV6-5|NA
TGTGCCAGCAGGACAGGGGGGTCCTACGAGCAGTACTTC
CASRTGGSYEQYF
>NA|TRBJ1-5|TRBV2|NA
TGTGCCAGCAGTGAAGGAGGACTACAGACATATAGCAATCAGCCCCAGCATTTT
CASSEGGLQTYSNQPQHF
>NA|TRBJ2-7|TRBV30|NA
TGTGCCTGGAGTGTTAGTGAAGAGCAGTACTTC
CAWSVSEEQYF
>TRBD1|TRBJ1-1|TRBV7-2|medium-sized
TGTGCCAGCAGCTTAGGGACAGGGTATAACACTGAAGCTTTCTTT
CASSLGTGYNTEAFF
>NA|TRBJ2-3|TRBV7-3|NA
TGTGCCAGCAGCTCCTTGCAGGGCACCGTGGATACGCAGTATTTT
CASSSLQGTVDTQYF
>TRBD2|TRBJ2-3|TRBV7-2|NA
TGTGCCAGCAGCTGGGGGGGGGCAGATACGCAGTATTTT
CASSWGGADTQYF
>NA|TRBJ2-3|TRBV5-1|NA
TGCGCCAGCAGCATCGGGAGTGGCACAGATACGCAGTATTTT
CASSIGSGTDTQYF
>TRBD1|TRBJ1-2|TRBV6-5|NA
TGTGCCAGCAGTTACACCTCTCAACAGGGGGACTATGGCTACACCTTC
CASSYTSQQGDYGYTF
>NA|TRBJ2-7|TRBV2|NA
TGTGCCAGCAGTCCCCTAGCGACCGCCGAAGGGTACGAGCAGTACTTC
CASSPLATAEGYEQYF
>NA|TRBJ2-2|TRBV5-6|NA
TGTGCCAGCAGCCCCCCCGTCGGGACCGGGGAGCTGTTTTTT
CASSPPVGTGELFF
>NA|TRBJ2-7|TRBV6-1|NA
TGTGCCAGCAGTGAAGCTCCCCTATACGAGCAGTACTTC
CASSEAPLYEQYF
>NA|TRBJ2-5|TRBV6-6|NA
TGTGCCAGCACCGTCGGTGGGCACGGGTTGACCCAGTACTTC
CASTVGGHGLTQYF
>NA|TRBJ1-5|TRBV6-5|once
TGTGCCAGCAGTTCCGTGGGGAATCAGCCCCAGCATTTT
CASSSVGNQPQHF
>NA|TRBJ1-2|TRBV6-5|once
TGTGCCAGCAGTTACTATGGGGTCCAGGGACTATATGCCTACACCTTC
CASSYYGVQGLYAYTF
>NA|TRBJ2-2|TRBV6-1|NA
TGTGCCAGCGAGGACATTACGGGGAACACCGGGGAGCTGTTTTTT
CASEDITGNTGELFF
>TRBD1|TRBJ1-4|TRBV28|NA
TGTGCCAGCAGTCGAACAGGGGGCGAGGTTGAAAAACTGTTTTTT
CASSRTGGEVEKLFF